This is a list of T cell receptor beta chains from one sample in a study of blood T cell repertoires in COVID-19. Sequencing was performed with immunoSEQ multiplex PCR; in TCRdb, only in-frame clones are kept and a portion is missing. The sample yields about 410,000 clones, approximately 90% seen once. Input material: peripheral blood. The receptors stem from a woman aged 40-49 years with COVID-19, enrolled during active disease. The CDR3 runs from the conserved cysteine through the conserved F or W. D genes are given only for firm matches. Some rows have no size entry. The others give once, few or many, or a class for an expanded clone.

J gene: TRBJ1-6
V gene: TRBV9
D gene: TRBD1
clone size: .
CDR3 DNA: TGTGCCAGCAGCCCCAGTGGGACAGGGGATTCACCCCTCCACTTT
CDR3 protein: CASSPSGTGDSPLHF

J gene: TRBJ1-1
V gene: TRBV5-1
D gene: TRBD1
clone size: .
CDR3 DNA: TGCGCCAGCAGCCCGCCGGGACAGAGAAGGAACACTGAAGCTTTCTTT
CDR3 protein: CASSPPGQRRNTEAFF

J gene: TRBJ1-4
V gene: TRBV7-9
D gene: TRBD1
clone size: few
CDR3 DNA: TGTGCCAGCAGCTTCTTGACAGGGGCCGGTAAAAAACTGTTTTTT
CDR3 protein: CASSFLTGAGKKLFF

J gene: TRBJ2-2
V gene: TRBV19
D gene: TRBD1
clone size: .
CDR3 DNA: TGTGCCAGTAGTATCGGACAGGGATGGCACACCGGGGAGCTGTTTTTT
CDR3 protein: CASSIGQGWHTGELFF

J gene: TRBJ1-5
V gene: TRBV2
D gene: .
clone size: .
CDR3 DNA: TGTGCCAGCAACGGACTGAATAGCAATCAGCCCCAGCATTTT
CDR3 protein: CASNGLNSNQPQHF

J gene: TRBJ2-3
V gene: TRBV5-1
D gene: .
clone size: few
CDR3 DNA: TGCGCCAGCAGCTTGGGGGGGCGATGGTCAGGGGACACAGATACGCAGTATTTT
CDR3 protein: CASSLGGRWSGDTDTQYF

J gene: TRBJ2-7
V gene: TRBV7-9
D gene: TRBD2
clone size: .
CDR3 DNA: TGTGCCAGCAGCTTAAAACGGGAGGGGGAGACCTACGAGCAGTACTTC
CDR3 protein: CASSLKREGETYEQYF

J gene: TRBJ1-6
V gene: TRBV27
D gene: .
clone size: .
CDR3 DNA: TGTGCCAGCAGTGCACAGGGTTCCTATAATTCACCCCTCCACTTT
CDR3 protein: CASSAQGSYNSPLHF

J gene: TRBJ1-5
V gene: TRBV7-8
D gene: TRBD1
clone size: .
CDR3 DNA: TGTGCCAGCAGCCTCATCACAGGGGGGTATCAGCCCCAGCATTTT
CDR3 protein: CASSLITGGYQPQHF

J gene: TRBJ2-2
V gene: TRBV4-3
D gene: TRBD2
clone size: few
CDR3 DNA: TGCGCCAGCAGCCAAGGGCGACTAGCGAGGAACACCGGGGAGCTGTTTTTT
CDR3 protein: CASSQGRLARNTGELFF

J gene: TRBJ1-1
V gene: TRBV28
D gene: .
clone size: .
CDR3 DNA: TGTGCCAGCAGAGTGGGGCTGGGCACTGAAGCTTTCTTT
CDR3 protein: CASRVGLGTEAFF

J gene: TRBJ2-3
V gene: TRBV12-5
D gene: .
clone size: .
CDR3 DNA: TGTGCTAGTGGTTTGGTAGGGGGGGGATACACAGATACGCAGTATTTT
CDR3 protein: CASGLVGGGYTDTQYF

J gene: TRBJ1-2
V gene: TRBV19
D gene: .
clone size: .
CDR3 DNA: TGTGCCAGTAGAGGGGTTCCTGGCTATGGCTACACCTTC
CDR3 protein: CASRGVPGYGYTF

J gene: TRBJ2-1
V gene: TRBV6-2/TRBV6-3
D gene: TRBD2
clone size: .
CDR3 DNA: TGTGCCAGCAGTTACCCGATGACTAGCCGATCGGATTATGAGCAGTTCTTC
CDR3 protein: CASSYPMTSRSDYEQFF

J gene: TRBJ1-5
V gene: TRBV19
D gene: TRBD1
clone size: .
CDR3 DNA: TGTGCCAGTAGTAAAGGGACAGGTCGAGGCAATCAGCCCCAGCATTTT
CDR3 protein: CASSKGTGRGNQPQHF

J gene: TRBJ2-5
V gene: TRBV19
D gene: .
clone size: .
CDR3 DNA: TGTGCCAGTAGTATTCTCACAGGGGGGGAAGAGACCCAGTACTTC
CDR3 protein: CASSILTGGEETQYF

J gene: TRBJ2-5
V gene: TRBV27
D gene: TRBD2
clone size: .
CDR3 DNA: TGTGCCAGCAGTTTAACGGTCGGTACTAGCGGAGAGACCCAGTACTTC
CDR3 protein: CASSLTVGTSGETQYF